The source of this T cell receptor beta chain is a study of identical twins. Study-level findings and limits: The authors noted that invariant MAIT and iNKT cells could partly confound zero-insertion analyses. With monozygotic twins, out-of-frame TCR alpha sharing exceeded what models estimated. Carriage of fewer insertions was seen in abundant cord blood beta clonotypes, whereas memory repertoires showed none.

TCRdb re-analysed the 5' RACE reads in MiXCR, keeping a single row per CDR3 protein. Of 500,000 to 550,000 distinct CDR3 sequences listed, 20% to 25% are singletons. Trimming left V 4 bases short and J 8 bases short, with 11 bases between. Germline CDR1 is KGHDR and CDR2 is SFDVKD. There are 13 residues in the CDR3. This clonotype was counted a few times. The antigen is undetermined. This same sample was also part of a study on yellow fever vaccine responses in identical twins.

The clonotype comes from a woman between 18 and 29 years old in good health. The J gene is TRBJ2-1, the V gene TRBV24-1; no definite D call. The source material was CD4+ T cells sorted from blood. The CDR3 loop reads CATSDPPRDEQFF. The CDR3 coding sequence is TGTGCCACCAGTGACCCCCCCCGGGATGAGCAGTTCTTC.